This TCR beta chain came from a study of blood T cell repertoires in COVID-19. Study as a whole: Samples representing acute and convalescent COVID-19 were sourced from the United States, Italy and Spain. T cells, B-cell-depleted T cells, or PBMCs supplied cDNA or gDNA.

In its sample, this clone was seen once. Authors' methods: Amplification of reference gene primers provided the estimated nucleated cell counts. The protocol was immunoSEQ multiplex PCR, while the TCRdb copy is restricted to in-frame clones and leaves out a portion. The DNA gave D and trimming, while V, J and clone size come from that table. The table has 140,000 or so clones, approximately 88% seen once. This CDR3 has 16 amino acids. Trimming at V came to 0 bases and at J to 2 bases, leaving 5 bases not matched to a gene. CDR1 is MGHRA and CDR2 is YSYEKL in the germline V gene. The TCR sequence derives from a woman between 45 and 60 years old with acute or convalescent COVID-19. The chain has TRBV4-1 and TRBJ1-2, with TRBD1 matching over 8 bases. Input material: peripheral blood. CDR3 nucleotides: TGCGCCAGCAGCCAAGATCTGGGACAGGAGAACTATGGCTACACCTTC. This encodes CASSQDLGQENYGYTF.